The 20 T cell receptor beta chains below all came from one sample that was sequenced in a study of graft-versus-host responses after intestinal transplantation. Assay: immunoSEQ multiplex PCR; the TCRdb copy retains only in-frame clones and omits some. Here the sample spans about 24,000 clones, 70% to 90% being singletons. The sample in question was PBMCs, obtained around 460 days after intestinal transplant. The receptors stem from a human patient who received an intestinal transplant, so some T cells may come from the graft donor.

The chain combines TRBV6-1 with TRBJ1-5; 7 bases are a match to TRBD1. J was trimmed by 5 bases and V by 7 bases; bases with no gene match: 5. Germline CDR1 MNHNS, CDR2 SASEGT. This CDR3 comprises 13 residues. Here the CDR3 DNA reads TGTGCCAGCAACATGGGACAGCATCAGCCCCAGCATTTT. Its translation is CASNMGQHQPQHF.

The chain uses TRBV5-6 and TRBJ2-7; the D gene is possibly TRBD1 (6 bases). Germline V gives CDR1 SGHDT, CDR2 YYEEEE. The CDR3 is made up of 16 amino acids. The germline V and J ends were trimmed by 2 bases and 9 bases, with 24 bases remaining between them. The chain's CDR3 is CASSLQGNSRLMGQYF. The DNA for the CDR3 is TGTGCCAGCAGCTTACAGGGAAACAGCCGTCTAATGGGGCAGTACTTC.

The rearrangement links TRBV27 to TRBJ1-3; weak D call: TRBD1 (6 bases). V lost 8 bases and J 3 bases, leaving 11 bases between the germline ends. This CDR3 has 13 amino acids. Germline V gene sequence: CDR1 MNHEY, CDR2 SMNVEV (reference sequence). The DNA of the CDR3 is TGTGCCAGCGCACAGGGACGTGGAAACACCATATATTTT. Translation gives CASAQGRGNTIYF.

The CDR3 DNA follows: TGTGCCATCAGTGGGTTGCGGGAGGGCCAATCAGCGTACGAGCAGTACTTC. Encoded protein: CAISGLREGQSAYEQYF. The J gene is TRBJ2-7, the V gene TRBV10-3; 9 bases match TRBD2. J was trimmed by 4 bases and V by 4 bases; bases with no gene match: 14. The germline gives CDR1 ENHRY, CDR2 SYGVKD. The CDR3 has 17 residues.

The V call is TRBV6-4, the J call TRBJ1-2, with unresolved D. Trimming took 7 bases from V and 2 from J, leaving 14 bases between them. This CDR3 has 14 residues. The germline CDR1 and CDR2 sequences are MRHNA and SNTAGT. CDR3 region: CASKHRRANYGYTF. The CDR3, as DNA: TGTGCCAGCAAGCACCGCCGGGCCAACTATGGCTACACCTTC.

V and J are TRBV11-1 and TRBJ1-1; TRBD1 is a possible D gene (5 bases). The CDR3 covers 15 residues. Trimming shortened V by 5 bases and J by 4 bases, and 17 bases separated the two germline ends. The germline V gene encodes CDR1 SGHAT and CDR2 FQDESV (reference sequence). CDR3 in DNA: TGTGCCAGCAGCAATAAGGGGCCCTGGTCCACTGAAGCTTTCTTT. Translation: CASSNKGPWSTEAFF.

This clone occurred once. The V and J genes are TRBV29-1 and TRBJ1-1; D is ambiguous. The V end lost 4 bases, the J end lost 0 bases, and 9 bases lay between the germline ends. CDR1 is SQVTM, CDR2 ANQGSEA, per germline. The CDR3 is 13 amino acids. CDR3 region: CSVAGRLNTEAFF. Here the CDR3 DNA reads TGCAGCGTTGCCGGACGGCTGAACACTGAAGCTTTCTTT.

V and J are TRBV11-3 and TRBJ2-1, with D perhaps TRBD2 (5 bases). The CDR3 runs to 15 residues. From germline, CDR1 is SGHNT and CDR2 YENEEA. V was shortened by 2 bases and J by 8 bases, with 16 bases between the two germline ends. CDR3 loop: CASSLYGHTGDEQFF. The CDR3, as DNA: TGTGCCAGCAGCTTATATGGGCATACCGGGGATGAGCAGTTCTTC.

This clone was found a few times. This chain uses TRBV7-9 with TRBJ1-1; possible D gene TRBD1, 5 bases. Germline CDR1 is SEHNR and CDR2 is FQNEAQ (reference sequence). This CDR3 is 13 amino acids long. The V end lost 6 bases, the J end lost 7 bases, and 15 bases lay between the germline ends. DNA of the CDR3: TGTGCCAGCAGTTCAAGAGGGACGGATGAAGCTTTCTTT. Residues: CASSSRGTDEAFF. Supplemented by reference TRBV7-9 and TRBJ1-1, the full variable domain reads DTGVSQNPRHKITKRGQNVTFRCDPISEHNRLYWYRQTLGQGPEFLTYFQNEAQLEKSRLLSDRFSAERPKGSFSTLEIQRTEQGDSAMYLCASSSRGTDEAFFGQGTRLTVV.

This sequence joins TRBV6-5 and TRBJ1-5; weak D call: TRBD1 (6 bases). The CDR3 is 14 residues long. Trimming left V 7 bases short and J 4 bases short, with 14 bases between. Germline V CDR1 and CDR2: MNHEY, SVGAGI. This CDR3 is CASTLEGVNQPQHF. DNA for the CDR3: TGTGCCAGCACCCTGGAGGGGGTGAATCAGCCCCAGCATTTT.

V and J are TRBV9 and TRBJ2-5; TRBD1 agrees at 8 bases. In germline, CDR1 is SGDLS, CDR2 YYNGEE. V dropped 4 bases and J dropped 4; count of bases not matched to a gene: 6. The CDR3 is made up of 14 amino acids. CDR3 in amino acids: CASSPRTGIETQYF. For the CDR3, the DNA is TGTGCCAGCAGCCCCCGGACAGGGATAGAGACCCAGTACTTC.

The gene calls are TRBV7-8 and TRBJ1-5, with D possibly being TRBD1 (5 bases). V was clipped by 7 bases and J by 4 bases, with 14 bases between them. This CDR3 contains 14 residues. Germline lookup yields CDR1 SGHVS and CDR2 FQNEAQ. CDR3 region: CASTGTGFNQPQHF. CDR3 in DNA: TGTGCCAGCACCGGGACCGGATTTAATCAGCCCCAGCATTTT.

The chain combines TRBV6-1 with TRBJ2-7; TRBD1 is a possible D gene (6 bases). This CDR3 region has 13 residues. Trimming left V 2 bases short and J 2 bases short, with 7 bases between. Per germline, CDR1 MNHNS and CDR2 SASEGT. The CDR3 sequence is CASSEWGPYEQYF. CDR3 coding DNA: TGTGCCAGCAGTGAATGGGGGCCCTACGAGCAGTACTTC.

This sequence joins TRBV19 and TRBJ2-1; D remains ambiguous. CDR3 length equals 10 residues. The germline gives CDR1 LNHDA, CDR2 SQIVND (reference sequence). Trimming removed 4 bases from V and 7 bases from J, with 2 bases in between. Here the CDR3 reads CASSNNEQFF. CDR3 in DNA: TGTGCCAGTAGTAATAATGAGCAGTTCTTC. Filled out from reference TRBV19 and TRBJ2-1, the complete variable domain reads DGGITQSPKYLFRKEGQNVTLSCEQNLNHDAMYWYRQDPGQGLRLIYYSQIVNDFQKGDIAEGYSVSREKKESFPLTVTSAQKNPTAFYLCASSNNEQFFGPGTRLTVL.

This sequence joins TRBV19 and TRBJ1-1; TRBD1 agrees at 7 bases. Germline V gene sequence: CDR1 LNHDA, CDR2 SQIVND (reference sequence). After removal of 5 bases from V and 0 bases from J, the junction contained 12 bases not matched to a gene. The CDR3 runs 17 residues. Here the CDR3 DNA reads TGTGCCAGTAGTGGAGGGGGCCGCCTCCCCATGAACACTGAAGCTTTCTTT. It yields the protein CASSGGGRLPMNTEAFF.

The CDR3 spells CASSQGRFGYGYTF. CDR3 bases: TGTGCCAGCAGCCAAGGCAGGTTTGGATATGGCTACACCTTC. The chain has TRBV14 and TRBJ1-2; D is undetermined. Germline V CDR1 and CDR2: SGHDN, FVKESK. The CDR3 has 14 residues. The V end was cut by 1 base, the J end by 5 bases, with 11 bases between.

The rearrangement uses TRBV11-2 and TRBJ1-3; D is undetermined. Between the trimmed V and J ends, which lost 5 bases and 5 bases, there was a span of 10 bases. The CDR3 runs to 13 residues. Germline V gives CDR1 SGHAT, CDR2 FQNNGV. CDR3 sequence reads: CASSLQRRNTIYF. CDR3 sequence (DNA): TGTGCCAGCAGCCTCCAACGGCGAAACACCATATATTTT.

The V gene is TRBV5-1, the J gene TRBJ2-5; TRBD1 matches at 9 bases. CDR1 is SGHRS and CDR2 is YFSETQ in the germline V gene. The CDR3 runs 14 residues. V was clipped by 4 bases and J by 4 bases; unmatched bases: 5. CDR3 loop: CASSPGQGGETQYF. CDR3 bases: TGCGCCAGCAGCCCGGGACAGGGCGGAGAGACCCAGTACTTC.

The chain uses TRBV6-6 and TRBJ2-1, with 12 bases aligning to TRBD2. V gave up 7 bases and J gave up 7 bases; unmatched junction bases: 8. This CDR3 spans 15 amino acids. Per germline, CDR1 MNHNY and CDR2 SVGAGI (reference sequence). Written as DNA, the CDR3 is TGTGCCAGCAATCCGACTAGCGGGAGTAATAATGAGCAGTTCTTC. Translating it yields CASNPTSGSNNEQFF.

The CDR3: CARSPNERDRWVLSTDTQYF. In DNA form, the CDR3 reads TGTGCCAGAAGCCCCAATGAGCGGGATAGGTGGGTTCTAAGCACAGATACGCAGTATTTT. V gene TRBV5-3 combines with J gene TRBJ2-3; 7 nucleotides match TRBD2. TRBV5-3 is placed among ORFs of uncertain function. The CDR3 loop spans 20 amino acids. Unmatched junction bases numbered 20, after V lost 4 bases and J lost 0 bases.